This T cell receptor beta chain was sequenced during a study of T cells in women clearing cervical HPV infection. Across the study: Case blood drawn at lesion detection; control blood after infection cleared. Study outcomes and limitations: Timing of associations relative to infection is unclear; T-cell subsets were not isolated.

Here immunoSEQ multiplex PCR was the method, and the copy in TCRdb shows in-frame clones only, minus some. The sample has 25,000 to 35,000 clones. Dot-blot hybridization genotyped cervical HPV amplified with MY09/MY11 PCR. Turning to this clone: The antigen is not known. The read is 3 residues too short to cover the CDR3 end, so that end is filled in from the germline J gene.

CDR3 size: 14 residues. Between the trimmed V and J ends, which lost 0 bases and 3 bases, there was a span of 9 bases. CDR1 SEHNR and CDR2 FQNEAQ come from the germline V gene (reference sequence). V usage is TRBV7-9 and J usage is TRBJ2-7; D unresolved. This sequence was found in a woman aged 18 to 75 with a cervical HPV16 infection that either progressed to CIN3+ or cleared (not recorded which). The sequencing sample was made of blood buffy coat. This CDR3 reads CASSLAGGYYEQYF. CDR3 DNA, as far as it was read: TGTGCCAGCAGCTTAGCTGGCGGATACTACGAG.